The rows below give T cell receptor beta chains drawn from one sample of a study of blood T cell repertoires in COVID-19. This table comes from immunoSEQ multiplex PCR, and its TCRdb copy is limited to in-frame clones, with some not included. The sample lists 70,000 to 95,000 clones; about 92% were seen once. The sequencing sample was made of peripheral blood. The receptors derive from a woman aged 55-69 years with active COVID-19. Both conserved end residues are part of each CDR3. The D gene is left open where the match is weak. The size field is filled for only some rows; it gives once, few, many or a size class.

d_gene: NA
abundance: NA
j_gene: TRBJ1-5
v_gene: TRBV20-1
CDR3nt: TGCAGTGCTAGTCCCACCCCCACAGGGCTCAATCAGCCCCAGCATTTT
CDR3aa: CSASPTPTGLNQPQHF

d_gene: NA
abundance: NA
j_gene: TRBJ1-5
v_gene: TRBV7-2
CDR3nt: TGTGCCAGCAGCAGGACAGATATCAGCGGGGCCCAGCATTTT
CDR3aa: CASSRTDISGAQHF

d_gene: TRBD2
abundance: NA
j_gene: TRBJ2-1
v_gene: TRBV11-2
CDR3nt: TGTGCCAGCAGCTTAGTACTAGCGGCCTACAATGAGCAGTTCTTC
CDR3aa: CASSLVLAAYNEQFF

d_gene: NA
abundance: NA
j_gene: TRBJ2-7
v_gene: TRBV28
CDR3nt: TGTGCCAGCAGTTTAGCGGGCCCCTCGTACGAGCAGTACTTC
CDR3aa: CASSLAGPSYEQYF

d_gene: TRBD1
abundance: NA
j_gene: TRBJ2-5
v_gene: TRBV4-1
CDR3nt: TGCGCCAGCAGCCAATCCCTTATCTTACAGGCAGGGGGAGAGACCCAGTACTTC
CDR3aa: CASSQSLILQAGGETQYF

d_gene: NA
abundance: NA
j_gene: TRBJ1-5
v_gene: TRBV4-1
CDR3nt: TGCGCCAGCAGCTCGGGACGGCAGGGAGGTCAGCCCCAGCATTTT
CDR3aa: CASSSGRQGGQPQHF

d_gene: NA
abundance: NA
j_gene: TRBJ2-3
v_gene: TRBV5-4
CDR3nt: TGTGCCAGCAGCTTGGCTAGCACAGATACGCAGTATTTT
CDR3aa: CASSLASTDTQYF

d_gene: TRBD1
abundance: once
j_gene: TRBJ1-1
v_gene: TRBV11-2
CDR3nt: TGTGCCAGCAGCTTATCCAGGGGGGACTTCGGCACTGAAGCTTTCTTT
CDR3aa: CASSLSRGDFGTEAFF

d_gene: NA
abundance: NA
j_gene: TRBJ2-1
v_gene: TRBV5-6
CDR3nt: TGTGCCAGCAGCTCCCCAAGTGCCACTGGTAGCGGAGCTGTCCAGTTCTTC
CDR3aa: CASSSPSATGSGAVQFF

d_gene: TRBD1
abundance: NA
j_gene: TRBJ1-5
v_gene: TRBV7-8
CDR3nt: TGTGCCAGCAGCTCCCAGGGGGCTAGCAATCAGCCCCAGCATTTT
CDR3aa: CASSSQGASNQPQHF

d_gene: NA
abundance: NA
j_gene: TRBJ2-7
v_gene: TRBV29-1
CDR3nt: TGCAGCGTTGAACCATCGGGAGAGACCGGCGAGCAGTACTTC
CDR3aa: CSVEPSGETGEQYF

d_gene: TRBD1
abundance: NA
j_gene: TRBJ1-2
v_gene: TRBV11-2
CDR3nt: TGTGCCAGCAGGGAGGGACAGGGTAAATTACTCTACTATGGCTACACCTTC
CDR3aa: CASREGQGKLLYYGYTF

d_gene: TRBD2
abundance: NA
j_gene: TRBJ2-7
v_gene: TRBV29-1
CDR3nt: TGCAGCGCTGGGACTAGCGGGATTAGTAAGCAGTACTTC
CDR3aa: CSAGTSGISKQYF

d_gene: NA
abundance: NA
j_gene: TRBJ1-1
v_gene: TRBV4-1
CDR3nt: TGCGCCAGCAGCCAAAGCGAGGGAGGAGGGGTAGGGACTGAAGCTTTCTTT
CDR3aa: CASSQSEGGGVGTEAFF

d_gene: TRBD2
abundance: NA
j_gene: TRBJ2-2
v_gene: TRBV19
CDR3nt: TGTGCCAGTAGTATAAGGGGGCTAGCGGGAGGTTCGGCCGGGGAGCTGTTTTTT
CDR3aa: CASSIRGLAGGSAGELFF

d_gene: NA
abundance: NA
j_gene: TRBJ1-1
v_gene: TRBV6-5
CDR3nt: TGTGCCAGCAGTTACTCTCGGTGGAACACTGAAGCTTTCTTT
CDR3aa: CASSYSRWNTEAFF

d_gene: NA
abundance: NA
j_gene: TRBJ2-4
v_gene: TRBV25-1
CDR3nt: TGTGCCAGCAGTCCGCCCGGACTGGGATTAGCCAAAAACATTCAGTACTTC
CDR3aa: CASSPPGLGLAKNIQYF

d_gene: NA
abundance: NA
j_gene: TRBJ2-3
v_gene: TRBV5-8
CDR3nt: TGTGCCAGCAGCTTGCCAGGGGTGGCAGATACGCAGTATTTT
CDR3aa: CASSLPGVADTQYF

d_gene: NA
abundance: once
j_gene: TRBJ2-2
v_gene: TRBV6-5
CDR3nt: TGTGCCAGCACCACTGACAGGAACACCGGGGAGCTGTTTTTT
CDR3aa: CASTTDRNTGELFF

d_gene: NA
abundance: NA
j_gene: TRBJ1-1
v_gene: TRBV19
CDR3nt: TGTGCCAGTAGTATACTTGGACGGGGGGCCGGTGACACTGAAGCTTTCTTT
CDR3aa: CASSILGRGAGDTEAFF

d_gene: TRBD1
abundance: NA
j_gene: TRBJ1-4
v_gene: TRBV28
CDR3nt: TGTGCCAGCAAATCGCAGGGGGTCGGTGAAAAACTGTTTTTT
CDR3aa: CASKSQGVGEKLFF

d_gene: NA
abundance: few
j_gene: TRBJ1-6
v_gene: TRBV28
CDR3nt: TGTGCCAGCAGTTTCCACTCCTATAATTCACCCCTCCACTTT
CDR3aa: CASSFHSYNSPLHF

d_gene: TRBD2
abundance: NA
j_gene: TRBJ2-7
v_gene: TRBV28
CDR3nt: TGTGCCAGCAGTCGACTAGCGGTTTACGAGCAGTACTTC
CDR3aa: CASSRLAVYEQYF

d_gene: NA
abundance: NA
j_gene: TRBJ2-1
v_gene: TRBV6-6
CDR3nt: TGTGCCTCCCAGGGGACAACGGTCAATGAGCAGTTCTTC
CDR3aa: CASQGTTVNEQFF

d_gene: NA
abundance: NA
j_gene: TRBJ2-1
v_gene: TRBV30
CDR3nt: TGTGCCTGGAGTGTACGGGAGACTACCTTCTACAATGAGCAGTTCTTC
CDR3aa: CAWSVRETTFYNEQFF

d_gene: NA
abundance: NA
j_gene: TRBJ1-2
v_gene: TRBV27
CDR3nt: TGTGCCAGCAGCCGAGACAGTAGAGCTGGCTACACCTTC
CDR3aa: CASSRDSRAGYTF

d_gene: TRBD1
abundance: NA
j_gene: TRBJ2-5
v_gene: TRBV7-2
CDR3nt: TGTGCCAGCAGCTTAGAGGGGGCGAAGACCCAGTACTTC
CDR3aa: CASSLEGAKTQYF

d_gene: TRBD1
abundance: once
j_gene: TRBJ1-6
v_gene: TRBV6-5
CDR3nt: TGTGCCAGCAGTTCCCGAGGGGGCCTTAGTAATTCACCCCTCCACTTT
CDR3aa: CASSSRGGLSNSPLHF

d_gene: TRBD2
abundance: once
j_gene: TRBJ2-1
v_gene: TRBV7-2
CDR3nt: TGTGCCAGCAGCTTTAGCGGGAGTGGGCACAATGAGCAGTTCTTC
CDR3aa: CASSFSGSGHNEQFF

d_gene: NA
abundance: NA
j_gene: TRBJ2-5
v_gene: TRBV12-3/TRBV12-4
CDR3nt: TGTGCCAGCAGTTTGGGAGCCCAGACCCAGTACTTC
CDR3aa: CASSLGAQTQYF

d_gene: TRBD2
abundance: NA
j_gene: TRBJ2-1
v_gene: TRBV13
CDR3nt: TGTGCCAGCAGCACCCTAGCGGGCTACAATGAGCAGTTCTTC
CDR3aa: CASSTLAGYNEQFF

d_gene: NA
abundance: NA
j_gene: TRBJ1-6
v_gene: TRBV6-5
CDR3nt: TGTGCCAGCAGTTACATAGGGGCCCAGCTTAATTCACCCCTCCACTTT
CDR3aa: CASSYIGAQLNSPLHF

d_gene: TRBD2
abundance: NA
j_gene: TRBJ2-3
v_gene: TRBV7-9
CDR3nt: TGTGCCAGCAGCCCCTGGGAGGGAGGAAGAACAGATACGCAGTATTTT
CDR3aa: CASSPWEGGRTDTQYF